A single sample gave rise to the 12 T cell receptor beta chains below, sequenced in a study of response to subunit inactivated influenza vaccine (dated by TCRdb to 2017 to 2018). Library creation used RT-PCR. The sequencer listed for this sample is Illumina HiSeq 2500. TCRdb itself trimmed the public reads at Q25 with fastp, ran MiXCR and retained productive beta chains. Under each unique CDR3 protein, matching rows form one entry showing the most common genes and DNA. Across this sample there are 700,000 to 800,000 distinct CDR3 sequences, with approximately 17% seen only once. Roughly 11% of the sample is held by the ten biggest clonotypes. This material consisted of PBMCs from blood, taken about 5 days after vaccination. Every receptor here comes from a man aged 50 to 60 who received an inactivated influenza vaccine. Donor details come from another sample of the same person, matched by shared clones.

The chain has TRBV6-1 and TRBJ2-2; 7 bases are a match to TRBD1. The germline gives CDR1 MNHNS, CDR2 SASEGT. CDR3 size: 14 residues. Trimming removed 8 bases from V and 0 bases from J; junction bases left unmatched: 3. The CDR3 nucleotides read TGTGCCAGCGGGACAGTCTCGAACACCGGGGAGCTGTTTTTT. Translation gives CASGTVSNTGELFF.

The chain carries TRBV5-6 and TRBJ2-7; D possibly corresponds to TRBD1 (5 bases). Germline V CDR1 and CDR2: SGHDT, YYEEEE. V lost 0 bases and J lost 8, with 12 bases in between. The CDR3 has 13 amino acids. The CDR3 DNA reads TGTGCCAGCAGCTTGGATGGGGCAGTGCAGCAGTACTTC. Protein sequence: CASSLDGAVQQYF.

This chain's CDR3 is CASSQGLKETQYF. CDR3 DNA sequence: TGTGCCAGCAGCCAAGGTTTAAAGGAGACCCAGTACTTC. The chain has TRBV3-1 and TRBJ2-5; the D is unclear. The CDR3 totals 13 residues. Trimming took 1 base from V and 5 from J, leaving 8 bases between them. Germline CDR1 is LGHDT and CDR2 is YNNKEL (reference sequence).

The genes are TRBV20-1 and TRBJ2-7, with D unresolved. V lost 1 base, J lost 2 bases, and 9 bases lay in between. This CDR3 comprises 13 residues. Germline V gene lookup returns CDR1 DFQATT and CDR2 SNEGSKA (reference sequence). In nucleotides, the CDR3 is TGCAGTGCTAGAGTCAAGGGAACCTACGAGCAGTACTTC. This translates into CSARVKGTYEQYF.

This rearrangement joins TRBV28 to TRBJ1-1; D call uncertain. The CDR3 loop spans 15 amino acids. V was shortened by 1 base and J by 1 base, with 10 bases between the two germline ends. Germline CDR1 reads MDHEN; CDR2 reads SYDVKM. As DNA, the CDR3 is TGTGCCAGCAGTTTATTGGGCCCCACGAACACTGAAGCTTTCTTT. Translated: CASSLLGPTNTEAFF.

The gene calls are TRBV29-1 and TRBJ2-1; 16 nucleotides line up with TRBD2. The J segment lost 2 bases and the V segment lost 0 bases, leaving 10 bases of the junction unmatched. Germline V gene lookup returns CDR1 SQVTM and CDR2 ANQGSEA. The CDR3 totals 20 residues. CDR3 protein: CSVEDPGGTSGRAAYNEQFF. The DNA of the CDR3 is TGCAGCGTTGAAGATCCCGGAGGGACTAGCGGGAGGGCCGCCTACAATGAGCAGTTCTTC.

This sequence joins TRBV20-1 and TRBJ2-3; the D is unclear. Trimming left V 4 bases short and J 3 bases short, with 11 bases between. This CDR3 spans 13 amino acids. Germline lookup yields CDR1 DFQATT and CDR2 SNEGSKA (reference sequence). Here the CDR3 DNA reads TGCAGTGCTATCTTATTCCCAACAGATACGCAGTATTTT. Amino acids: CSAILFPTDTQYF.

This chain joins TRBV5-8 and TRBJ2-3; 10 bases are shared with TRBD2. There are 15 residues in the CDR3. CDR1 is SGHTS, CDR2 YDEGEE, per germline. Germline trimming cut 4 bases from V and 4 bases from J; bases unmatched to any gene: 6. Here the CDR3 DNA reads TGTGCCAGCAGCCCTCTAGCGGGAGACTCAGATACGCAGTATTTT. This codes for CASSPLAGDSDTQYF.

The rearrangement joins TRBV28 to TRBJ2-3, with 13 bases that match TRBD2. This CDR3 has 16 amino acids. V lost 5 bases, J lost 1 base, and 3 bases stayed unmatched. Germline V CDR1 and CDR2: MDHEN, SYDVKM. The CDR3 loop reads CASSRGLAGGTDTQYF. CDR3 DNA sequence: TGTGCCAGCAGTCGTGGACTAGCGGGGGGCACAGATACGCAGTATTTT.

This sequence joins TRBV30 and TRBJ2-1; D call uncertain. Trimming shortened V by 5 bases and J by 4 bases, and 12 bases separated the two germline ends. This CDR3 region has 13 residues. CDR1 and CDR2 from the germline V gene are GTSNPN and SVGIG (reference sequence). The CDR3 spells CAWSQGRYNEQFF. The DNA of the CDR3 is TGTGCCTGGTCCCAAGGACGGTACAATGAGCAGTTCTTC.

The V and J genes are TRBV12-3 or TRBV12-4 and TRBJ2-5, with 12 bases that match TRBD2. CDR3 size: 15 residues. Unmatched junction bases numbered 0, after V lost 3 bases and J lost 1 base. CDR3 loop: CASSLTSGSQETQYF. The DNA of the CDR3 is TGTGCCAGCAGTTTGACTAGCGGGAGCCAAGAGACCCAGTACTTC.

The chain employs TRBV4-3 and TRBJ1-2, with D unclear. This CDR3 is 15 amino acids long. Germline V gene data show CDR1 as LGHNA and CDR2 as YSLEER. Trimming left V 0 bases short and J 2 bases short, with 10 bases between. The chain's CDR3 is CASSQDLMGNYGYTF. The CDR3 DNA follows: TGCGCCAGCAGCCAAGATCTAATGGGGAACTATGGCTACACCTTC.